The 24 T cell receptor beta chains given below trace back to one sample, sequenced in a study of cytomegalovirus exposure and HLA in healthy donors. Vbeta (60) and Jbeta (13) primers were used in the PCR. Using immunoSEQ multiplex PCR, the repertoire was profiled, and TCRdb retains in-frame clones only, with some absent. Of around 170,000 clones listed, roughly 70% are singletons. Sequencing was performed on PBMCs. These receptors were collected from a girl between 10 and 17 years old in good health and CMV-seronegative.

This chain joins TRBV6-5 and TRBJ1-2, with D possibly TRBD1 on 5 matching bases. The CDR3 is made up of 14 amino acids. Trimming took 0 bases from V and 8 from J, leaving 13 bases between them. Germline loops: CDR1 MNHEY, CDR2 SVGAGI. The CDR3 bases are TGTGCCAGCAGTTACTCTGGGGGGATGGGAGGCTACACCTTC. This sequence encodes CASSYSGGMGGYTF.

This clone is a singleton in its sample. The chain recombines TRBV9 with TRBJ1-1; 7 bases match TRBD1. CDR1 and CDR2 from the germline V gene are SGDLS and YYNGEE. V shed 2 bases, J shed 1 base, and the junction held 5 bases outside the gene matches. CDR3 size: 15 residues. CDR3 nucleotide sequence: TGTGCCAGCAGCGTCTCCGGGACAGCGAACACTGAAGCTTTCTTT. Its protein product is CASSVSGTANTEAFF.

CDR3 nucleotides: TGTGCCAGCAGCTTGGCCAGGAACAGGAACACTGAAGCTTTCTTT. Translated: CASSLARNRNTEAFF. The rearrangement links TRBV5-6 to TRBJ1-1; D gene unclear. The germline V gene has CDR1 SGHDT and CDR2 YYEEEE. V was clipped by 0 bases and J by 1 base, with 10 bases between them. The CDR3 loop spans 15 amino acids.

The DNA of the CDR3 is TGTGCCAGCAGAAGGGACACCTACGAGCAGTACTTC. This gives the protein CASRRDTYEQYF. This chain uses TRBV6-1 with TRBJ2-7; D perhaps matches TRBD1 (6 bases). Germline CDR1 is MNHNS and CDR2 is SASEGT. CDR3 length equals 12 residues. The V end was cut by 6 bases, the J end by 2 bases, with 8 bases between.

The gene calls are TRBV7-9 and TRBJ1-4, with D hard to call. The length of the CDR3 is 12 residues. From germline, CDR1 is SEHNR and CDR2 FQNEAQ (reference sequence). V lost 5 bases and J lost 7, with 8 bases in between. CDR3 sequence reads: CASSLGPEKLFF. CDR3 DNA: TGTGCCAGCAGCCTAGGGCCTGAAAAACTGTTTTTT.

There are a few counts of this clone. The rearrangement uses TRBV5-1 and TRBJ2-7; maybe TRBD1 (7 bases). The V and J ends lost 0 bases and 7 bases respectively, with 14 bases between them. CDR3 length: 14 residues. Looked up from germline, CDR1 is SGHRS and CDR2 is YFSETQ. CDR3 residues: CASSLDGGGGEQYF. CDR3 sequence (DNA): TGCGCCAGCAGCTTGGATGGAGGGGGCGGGGAGCAGTACTTC. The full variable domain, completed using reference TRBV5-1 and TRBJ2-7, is KAGVTQTPRYLIKTRGQQVTLSCSPISGHRSVSWYQQTPGQGLQFLFEYFSETQRNKGNFPGRFSGRQFSNSRSEMNVSTLELGDSALYLCASSLDGGGGEQYFGPGTRLTVT.

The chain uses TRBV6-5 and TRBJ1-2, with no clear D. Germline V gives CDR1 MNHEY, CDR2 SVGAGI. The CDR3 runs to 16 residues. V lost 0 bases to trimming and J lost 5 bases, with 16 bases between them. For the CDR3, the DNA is TGTGCCAGCAGTTACTCGAGTATACCGTCCCCTTATGGCTACACCTTC. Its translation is CASSYSSIPSPYGYTF.

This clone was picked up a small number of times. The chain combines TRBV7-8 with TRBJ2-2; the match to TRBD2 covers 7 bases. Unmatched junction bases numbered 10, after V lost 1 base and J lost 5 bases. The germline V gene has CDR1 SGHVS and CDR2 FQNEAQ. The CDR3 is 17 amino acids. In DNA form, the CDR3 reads TGTGCCAGCAGCTTAGTCATCATCGGGGGAGGGACCGGGGAGCTGTTTTTT. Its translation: CASSLVIIGGGTGELFF. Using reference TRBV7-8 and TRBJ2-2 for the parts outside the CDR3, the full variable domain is GAGVSQSPRYKVAKRGQDVALRCDPISGHVSLFWYQQALGQGPEFLTYFQNEAQLDKSGLPSDRFFAERPEGSVSTLKIQRTQQEDSAVYLCASSLVIIGGGTGELFFGEGSRLTVL.

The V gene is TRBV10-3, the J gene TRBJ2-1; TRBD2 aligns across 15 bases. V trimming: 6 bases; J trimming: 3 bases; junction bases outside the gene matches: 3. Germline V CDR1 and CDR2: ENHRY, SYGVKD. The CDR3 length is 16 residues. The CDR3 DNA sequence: TGTGCCATCAGGGGGACTAGCGGGGGGAACTACAATGAGCAGTTCTTC. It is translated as CAIRGTSGGNYNEQFF.

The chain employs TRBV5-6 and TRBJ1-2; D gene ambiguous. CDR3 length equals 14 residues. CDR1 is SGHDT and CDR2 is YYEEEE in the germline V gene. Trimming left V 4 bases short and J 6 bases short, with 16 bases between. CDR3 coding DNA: TGTGCCAGCAGCCCACCTGCGGGAATAAATGGCTACACCTTC. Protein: CASSPPAGINGYTF.

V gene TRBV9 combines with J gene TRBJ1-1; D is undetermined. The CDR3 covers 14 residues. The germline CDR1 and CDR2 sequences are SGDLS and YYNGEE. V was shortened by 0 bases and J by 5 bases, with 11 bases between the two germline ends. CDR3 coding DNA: TGTGCCAGCAGCGTAGCGGGCACGGGAACTGAAGCTTTCTTT. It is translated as CASSVAGTGTEAFF.

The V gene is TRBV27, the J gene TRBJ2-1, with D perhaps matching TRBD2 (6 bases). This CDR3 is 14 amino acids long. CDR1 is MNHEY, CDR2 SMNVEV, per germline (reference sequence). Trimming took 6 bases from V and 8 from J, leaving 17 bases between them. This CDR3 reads CASSRGLTVDEQFF. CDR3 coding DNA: TGTGCCAGCAGCCGGGGACTCACCGTCGATGAGCAGTTCTTC.

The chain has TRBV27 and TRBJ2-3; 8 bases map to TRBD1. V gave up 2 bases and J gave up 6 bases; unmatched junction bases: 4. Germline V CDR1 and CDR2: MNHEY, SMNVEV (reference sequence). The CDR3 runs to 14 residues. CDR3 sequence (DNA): TGTGCCAGCAGTTTAGACAGGGGTGGGGATACGCAGTATTTT. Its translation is CASSLDRGGDTQYF.

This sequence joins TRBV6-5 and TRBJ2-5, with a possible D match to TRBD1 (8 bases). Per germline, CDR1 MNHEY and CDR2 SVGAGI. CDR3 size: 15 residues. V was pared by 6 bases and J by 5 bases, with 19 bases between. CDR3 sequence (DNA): TGTGCCAGCAGCAACACCAGGGGGCGGGGGGAGACCCAGTACTTC. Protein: CASSNTRGRGETQYF.

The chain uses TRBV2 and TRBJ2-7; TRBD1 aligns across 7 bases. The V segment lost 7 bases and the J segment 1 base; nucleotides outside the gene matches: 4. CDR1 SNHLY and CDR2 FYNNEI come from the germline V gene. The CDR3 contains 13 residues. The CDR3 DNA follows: TGTGCCAGCAACCGGGACAGATCCTACGAGCAGTACTTC. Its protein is CASNRDRSYEQYF.

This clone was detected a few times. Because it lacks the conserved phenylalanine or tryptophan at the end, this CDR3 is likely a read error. CDR3 sequence reads: CASSQEGHGYEQYS. CDR3 nucleotides: TGCGCCAGCAGCCAAGAGGGACACGGATACGAGCAGTACTCC. This chain uses TRBV4-1 with TRBJ2-7; the D gene is possibly TRBD1 (6 bases). V was trimmed by 0 bases and J by 4 bases, leaving 10 bases between them. This CDR3 contains 14 residues. Germline assignment: CDR1 MGHRA and CDR2 YSYEKL.

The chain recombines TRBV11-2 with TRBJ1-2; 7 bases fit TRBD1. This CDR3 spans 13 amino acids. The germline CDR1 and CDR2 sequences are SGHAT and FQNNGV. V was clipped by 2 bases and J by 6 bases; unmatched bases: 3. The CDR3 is CASSLRTGDGYTF. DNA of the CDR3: TGTGCCAGCAGCTTAAGGACAGGCGATGGCTACACCTTC.

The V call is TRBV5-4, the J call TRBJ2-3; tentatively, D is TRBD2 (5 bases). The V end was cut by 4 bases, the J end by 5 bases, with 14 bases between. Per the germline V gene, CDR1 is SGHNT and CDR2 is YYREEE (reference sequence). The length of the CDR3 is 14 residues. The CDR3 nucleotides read TGTGCCAGCAGCCGTCGCGCCGGAGGAGATACGCAGTATTTT. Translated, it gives CASSRRAGGDTQYF.

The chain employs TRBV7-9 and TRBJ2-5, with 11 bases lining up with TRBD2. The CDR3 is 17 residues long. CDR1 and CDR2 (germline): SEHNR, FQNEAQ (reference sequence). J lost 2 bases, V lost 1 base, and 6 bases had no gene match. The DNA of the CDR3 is TGTGCCAGCAGCTTAGAGGTGACTAGCGGGATACAAGAGACCCAGTACTTC. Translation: CASSLEVTSGIQETQYF. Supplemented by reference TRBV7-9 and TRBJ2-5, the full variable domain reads DTGVSQNPRHKITKRGQNVTFRCDPISEHNRLYWYRQTLGQGPEFLTYFQNEAQLEKSRLLSDRFSAERPKGSFSTLEIQRTEQGDSAMYLCASSLEVTSGIQETQYFGPGTRLLVL.

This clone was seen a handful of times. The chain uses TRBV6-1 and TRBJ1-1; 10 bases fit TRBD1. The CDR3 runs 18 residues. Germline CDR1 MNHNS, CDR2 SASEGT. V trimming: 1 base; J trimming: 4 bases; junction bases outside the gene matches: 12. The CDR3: CASSEVVDRGRGITEAFF. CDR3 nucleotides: TGTGCCAGCAGTGAAGTCGTAGACAGGGGGCGAGGCATCACTGAAGCTTTCTTT.

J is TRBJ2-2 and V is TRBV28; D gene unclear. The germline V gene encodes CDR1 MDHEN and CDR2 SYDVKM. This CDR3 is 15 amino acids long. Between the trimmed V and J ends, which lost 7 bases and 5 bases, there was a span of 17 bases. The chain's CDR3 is CASTETPMRTGELFF. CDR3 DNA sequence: TGTGCCAGCACCGAAACGCCAATGCGGACCGGGGAGCTGTTTTTT. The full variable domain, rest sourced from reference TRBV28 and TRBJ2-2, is DVKVTQSSRYLVKRTGEKVFLECVQDMDHENMFWYRQDPGLGLRLIYFSYDVKMKEKGDIPEGYSVSREKKERFSLILESASTNQTSMYLCASTETPMRTGELFFGEGSRLTVL.

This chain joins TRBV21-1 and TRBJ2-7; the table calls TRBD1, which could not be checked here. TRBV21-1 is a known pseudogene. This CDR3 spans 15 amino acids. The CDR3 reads CASSKAQKGCHEQYF. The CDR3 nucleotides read TGTGCCAGCAGCAAAGCGCAAAAGGGGTGTCACGAGCAGTACTTC.

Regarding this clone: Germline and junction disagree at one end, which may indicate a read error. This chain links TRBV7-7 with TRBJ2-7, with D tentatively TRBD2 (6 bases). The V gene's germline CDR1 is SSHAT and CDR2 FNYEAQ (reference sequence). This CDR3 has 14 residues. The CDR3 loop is CASSPASRGNEQYF. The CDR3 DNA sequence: TGTGCTAGCAGCCCGGCCAGCCGCGGGAACGAGCAGTACTTC.

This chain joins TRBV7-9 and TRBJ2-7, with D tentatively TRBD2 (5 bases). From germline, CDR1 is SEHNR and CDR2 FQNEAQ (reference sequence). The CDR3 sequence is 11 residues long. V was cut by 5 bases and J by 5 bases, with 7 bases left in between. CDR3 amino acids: CASSPRDEQYF. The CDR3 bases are TGTGCCAGCAGCCCGAGGGACGAGCAGTACTTC.